A single sample gave rise to the 24 T cell receptor beta chains below, sequenced in a study of cytomegalovirus exposure and HLA in healthy donors. The PCR ran on 60 Vbeta and 13 Jbeta primers. TCRdb keeps only in-frame clones here, not all; method: immunoSEQ multiplex PCR. The sample has around 160,000 clones, 65% to 70% seen once. Sequencing input: PBMCs. The receptors originated from a young woman in good health and CMV-seropositive.

The chain links TRBV5-6 to TRBJ1-2; TRBD1 aligns across 7 bases. The V segment lost 3 bases and the J segment 4 bases; nucleotides outside the gene matches: 9. This CDR3 comprises 15 residues. The germline gives CDR1 SGHDT, CDR2 YYEEEE. The chain's CDR3 is CASSSQTGYGYGYTF. The CDR3, as DNA: TGTGCCAGCAGCTCGCAGACAGGGTACGGCTATGGCTACACCTTC.

This clone was seen a handful of times. This chain uses TRBV5-5 with TRBJ2-1; 10 bases fit TRBD1. There are 16 residues in the CDR3. Germline V gene sequence: CDR1 SGHKS, CDR2 YYEKEE (reference sequence). The trim removed 0 bases at V and 7 bases at J, leaving 7 bases unmatched. This CDR3 reads CASSLVARQGANEQFF. In nucleotides, the CDR3 is TGTGCCAGCAGCTTGGTCGCGAGACAGGGGGCTAATGAGCAGTTCTTC.

The chain is built from TRBV6-6 and TRBJ2-3; perhaps TRBD1 as D (6 bases). V lost 2 bases and J lost 8, with 14 bases in between. The CDR3 extends over 14 amino acids. Germline CDR1 reads MNHNY; CDR2 reads SVGAGI (reference sequence). This chain's CDR3 is CASSYPQGPSTQYF. CDR3 sequence (DNA): TGTGCCAGCAGTTACCCCCAGGGGCCGAGTACGCAGTATTTT.

In its sample, this clone was seen a few times. V is TRBV11-1 and J is TRBJ2-3; the D gene is possibly TRBD1 (6 bases). Trimming removed 2 bases from V and 5 bases from J, with 11 bases in between. In germline, CDR1 is SGHAT, CDR2 FQDESV (reference sequence). The CDR3 contains 14 residues. The CDR3 DNA reads TGTGCCAGCAGCTTATCCAGGGGAAAAGATACGCAGTATTTT. Translating it yields CASSLSRGKDTQYF. The full variable domain, its missing parts supplied by reference TRBV11-1 and TRBJ2-3, is EAEVAQSPRYKITEKSQAVAFWCDPISGHATLYWYRQILGQGPELLVQFQDESVVDDSQLPKDRFSAERLKGVDSTLKIQPAELGDSAMYLCASSLSRGKDTQYFGPGTRLTVL.

The chain uses TRBV5-8 and TRBJ2-7; no reliable D call. V lost 0 bases and J lost 0, with 7 bases in between. The CDR3 consists of 14 residues. Germline V lookup: CDR1 SGHTS, CDR2 YDEGEE. CDR3 sequence: CASSLVYSSYEQYF. In DNA, the CDR3 is TGTGCCAGCAGCTTGGTTTACAGCTCCTACGAGCAGTACTTC.

The chain carries TRBV4-2 and TRBJ1-2, with 8 bases lining up with TRBD1. CDR3 length equals 14 residues. The germline V gene encodes CDR1 LGHNA and CDR2 YNFKEQ. V dropped 1 base and J dropped 6; count of bases not matched to a gene: 4. This chain's CDR3 is CASSQVTTGDGYTF. As DNA, the CDR3 is TGTGCCAGCAGCCAAGTCACGACAGGGGATGGCTACACCTTC.

The chain joins TRBV25-1 to TRBJ2-5, with D perhaps matching TRBD1 (6 bases). V lost 0 bases to trimming and J lost 4 bases, with 15 bases between them. This CDR3 spans 16 amino acids. The germline CDR1 and CDR2 sequences are MGHDK and SYGVNS. CDR3 bases: TGTGCCAGCAGTGAATATGGCAGGGGAATACGAGAGACCCAGTACTTC. This gives the protein CASSEYGRGIRETQYF.

This chain connects TRBV30 to TRBJ2-3; the D gene is possibly TRBD2 (5 bases). The CDR3 runs 14 residues. The V end was cut by 5 bases, the J end by 4 bases, with 16 bases between. Germline assignment: CDR1 GTSNPN and CDR2 SVGIG (reference sequence). CDR3 amino acids: CAWARGLGSDTQYF. Here the CDR3 DNA reads TGTGCCTGGGCGCGAGGGCTAGGGTCAGATACGCAGTATTTT.

The chain links TRBV28 to TRBJ2-7, with D possibly being TRBD1 (6 bases). The CDR3 is 16 residues long. Germline V CDR1 and CDR2: MDHEN, SYDVKM. Trimming took off 7 bases at V and 0 bases at J, with 19 bases between the two ends. The CDR3 DNA reads as TGTGCCAGCACCACTACGGGCAGGGGTAGCTCCTACGAGCAGTACTTC. Residues: CASTTTGRGSSYEQYF.

This clone was seen more than once but under ten times. V is TRBV30 and J is TRBJ1-4; no firm D call. The CDR3 has 17 amino acids. Trimming left V 0 bases short and J 6 bases short, with 20 bases between. CDR1 and CDR2 from the germline V gene are GTSNPN and SVGIG (reference sequence). The CDR3 reads CAWSVKGRPQDDEKLFF. The CDR3 bases are TGTGCCTGGAGTGTAAAAGGCCGACCCCAGGATGATGAAAAACTGTTTTTT.

This clone has more than one count but fewer than ten. The V and J genes are TRBV7-2 and TRBJ2-1, with 10 nucleotides matching TRBD1. This CDR3 region has 17 residues. With 6 bases clipped from V and 7 bases from J, the junction kept 15 bases outside the gene matches. Per the germline V gene, CDR1 is SGHTA and CDR2 is FQGNSA. CDR3 sequence: CASSTLPGQGIQNEQFF. CDR3 nucleotides: TGTGCCAGCAGTACCCTGCCGGGACAGGGGATCCAGAATGAGCAGTTCTTC.

The chain is built from TRBV28 and TRBJ2-5; D is unclear. Germline CDR1 is MDHEN and CDR2 is SYDVKM. Trimming stripped 5 bases from V and 4 bases from J, with 14 bases between. This CDR3 region has 14 residues. This chain's CDR3 is CASSQTQVRETQYF. CDR3 DNA: TGTGCCAGCAGTCAGACACAAGTAAGAGAGACCCAGTACTTC.

This sequence joins TRBV6-5 and TRBJ2-7, with 8 bases identical to TRBD1. Trimming cost V 0 bases and J 4 bases; bases outside gene matches: 8. The CDR3 consists of 16 residues. In germline, CDR1 is MNHEY, CDR2 SVGAGI. CDR3 amino acids: CASSYSTTGAAYEQYF. The CDR3, as DNA: TGTGCCAGCAGTTACTCGACGACAGGGGCTGCTTACGAGCAGTACTTC.

The rearrangement joins TRBV7-3 to TRBJ1-2, with D possibly being TRBD1 (6 bases). This CDR3 has 15 amino acids. Germline CDR1 SGHTA, CDR2 FQGTGA. The V end was cut by 5 bases, the J end by 2 bases, with 15 bases between. For the CDR3, the DNA is TGTGCCAGCAGCGCCCGAGGGGGGGTGAACTATGGCTACACCTTC. It yields the protein CASSARGGVNYGYTF.

The sample holds a few counts of this clone. The J gene is TRBJ2-3, the V gene TRBV5-6; 12 bases align to TRBD2. CDR1 is SGHDT and CDR2 is YYEEEE in the germline V gene. V dropped 2 bases and J dropped 2; count of bases not matched to a gene: 9. The length of the CDR3 is 18 residues. CDR3 sequence reads: CASSFWLAGGVYTDTQYF. The CDR3 DNA sequence: TGTGCCAGCAGCTTCTGGCTAGCGGGAGGGGTTTACACAGATACGCAGTATTTT.

This chain connects TRBV28 to TRBJ1-1; D is unclear. In germline, CDR1 is MDHEN, CDR2 SYDVKM. Deletions cut 7 bases from V and 1 base from J, with 16 bases between. This CDR3 spans 15 amino acids. This CDR3 reads CASTLYPGGNTEAFF. Here the CDR3 DNA reads TGTGCCAGCACCCTTTACCCCGGTGGGAACACTGAAGCTTTCTTT.

This sequence joins TRBV5-6 and TRBJ2-1; tentatively, D is TRBD1 (5 bases). The germline V gene encodes CDR1 SGHDT and CDR2 YYEEEE. The CDR3 consists of 13 residues. V lost 4 bases and J lost 7, with 12 bases in between. The CDR3 loop reads CASSVGPLNEQFF. In nucleotides, the CDR3 is TGTGCCAGCAGCGTGGGGCCTCTTAATGAGCAGTTCTTC.

This chain links TRBV5-6 with TRBJ1-2; weak D call: TRBD1 (5 bases). Germline V lookup: CDR1 SGHDT, CDR2 YYEEEE. Deletions cut 4 bases from V and 0 bases from J, with 13 bases between. There are 15 residues in the CDR3. CDR3: CASSPRQRANYGYTF. The DNA for the CDR3 is TGTGCCAGCAGCCCCCGACAGCGAGCTAACTATGGCTACACCTTC.

The DNA of the CDR3 is TGTGCCAGCAGCCAACCGGAGCGGATCTACGAGCAGTACTTC. Amino acid sequence: CASSQPERIYEQYF. The chain joins TRBV14 to TRBJ2-7; possibly TRBD2 for D (5 bases). Trimming took off 2 bases at V and 3 bases at J, with 11 bases between the two ends. Germline V gene data show CDR1 as SGHDN and CDR2 as FVKESK. The CDR3 covers 14 residues.

The J gene is TRBJ1-2, the V gene TRBV27; 7 bases are shared with TRBD1. Unmatched junction bases numbered 4, after V lost 7 bases and J lost 8 bases. The CDR3 runs to 11 residues. Germline loops: CDR1 MNHEY, CDR2 SMNVEV (reference sequence). The CDR3: CASMTGRGYTF. The CDR3 nucleotides read TGTGCCAGCATGACAGGGCGAGGCTACACCTTC.

This clone appeared a few times. The chain is built from TRBV7-9 and TRBJ1-1, with D maybe TRBD1 (6 bases). There are 15 residues in the CDR3. Germline values: CDR1 SEHNR, CDR2 FQNEAQ (reference sequence). Trimming cost V 4 bases and J 1 base, with 13 bases left between them. In DNA form, the CDR3 reads TGTGCCAGCAGCTCCGCCACGACAGGGAACACTGAAGCTTTCTTT. The encoded protein is CASSSATTGNTEAFF.

The chain carries TRBV6-5 and TRBJ2-7, with TRBD2 as a possible D gene (6 bases). Germline CDR1 MNHEY, CDR2 SVGAGI. The CDR3 spans 16 residues. The ends were cut back, 0 bases at V and 1 base at J, with 13 bases in the middle. The CDR3 loop reads CASSYSLGGRSYEQYF. The CDR3, as DNA: TGTGCCAGCAGTTACTCCTTGGGGGGTAGGTCCTACGAGCAGTACTTC.

DNA of the CDR3: TGTGCCAGCAGCCAAGATCCTCAGGGGGACTATGGCTACACCTTC. It codes for CASSQDPQGDYGYTF. J is TRBJ1-2 and V is TRBV14; 7 positions agree with TRBD1. CDR1 is SGHDN and CDR2 is FVKESK in the germline V gene. The CDR3 has 15 residues. With V trimmed by 0 bases and J by 3 bases, 4 bases remained unmatched.

The CDR3 spells CASSSVQQGVQPQHF. In nucleotides, the CDR3 is TGTGCCAGCAGCTCCGTCCAGCAGGGGGTTCAGCCCCAGCATTTT. The chain employs TRBV7-2 and TRBJ1-5; TRBD1 agrees at 7 bases. CDR3 size: 15 residues. V dropped 4 bases and J dropped 6; count of bases not matched to a gene: 9. Looked up from germline, CDR1 is SGHTA and CDR2 is FQGNSA.